One and the same sample provided the 10 T cell receptor beta chains below, sequenced in a study of T cells in Graves' hyperthyroidism and ophthalmopathy. RNA transcripts yielded amplified TCR beta CDR3 regions. RT-PCR in the first round (using the HTBI primer set) targeted the TCR CDR3. TCRdb independently ran MiXCR on the multiplex PCR reads; one entry per CDR3 protein. Found here are 200,000 to 250,000 distinct CDR3 sequences, roughly 17% of them singletons; the top ten hold approximately 30%. Sequenced input: blood. Source of these receptors: a young woman with Graves' ophthalmopathy.

This clonotype was found many times. This chain joins TRBV27 and TRBJ1-2, with D perhaps matching TRBD1 (6 bases). The CDR3 runs to 15 residues. V lost 7 bases to trimming and J lost 4 bases, with 19 bases between them. The germline gives CDR1 MNHEY, CDR2 SMNVEV (reference sequence). Written as DNA, the CDR3 is TGTGCCAGCAAACCTCAGTGGGACACCACCTATGGCTACACCTTC. It translates to CASKPQWDTTYGYTF.

The rearrangement uses TRBV19 and TRBJ2-2, with D unclear. The V end was cut by 3 bases, the J end by 2 bases, with 7 bases between. The germline gives CDR1 LNHDA, CDR2 SQIVND (reference sequence). This CDR3 has 14 residues. CDR3 sequence (DNA): TGTGCCAGTAGTATGTACAGTAACACCGGGGAGCTGTTTTTT. Its protein product is CASSMYSNTGELFF.

In its sample, this clonotype was seen a few times. Because the CDR3 is missing its conserved closing phenylalanine or tryptophan, this is likely a read error. The V call is TRBV25-1, the J call TRBJ2-5; D not resolved. V was shortened by 2 bases and J by 3 bases, with 7 bases between the two germline ends. Per germline, CDR1 MGHDK and CDR2 SYGVNS. The CDR3 length is 13 residues. Written as DNA, the CDR3 is TGTGCCAGCAGTGAAGGTGGAGAAGAGACCCAGTACCTC. Translation: CASSEGGEETQYL.

Concerning this clonotype itself: This could be a read error, since a much larger clone is one nucleotide away. The chain joins TRBV18 to TRBJ2-7; TRBD1 agrees at 9 bases. The CDR3 has 17 amino acids. Germline V gene sequence: CDR1 KGHSH, CDR2 LQKENI. V was clipped by 4 bases and J by 3 bases; unmatched bases: 13. CDR3 loop: CASSLPNPGTGYYEQYF. For the CDR3, the DNA is TGTGCCAGCTCACTTCCCAATCCCGGGACAGGGTACTACGAGCAGTACTTC.

On this clonotype: Its ends do not fully match the called genes, so a read error is possible. The chain carries TRBV4-1 and TRBJ1-2; TRBD1 is a possible D gene (5 bases). The CDR3 loop spans 18 amino acids. Germline V CDR1 and CDR2: MGHRA, YSYEKL. CDR3 DNA sequence: TGCGCCAGCAGCCAAGGGCGAGGGACGACCTATCACCGGGACGGCTACGCCTTC. Protein: CASSQGRGTTYHRDGYAF.

This clonotype has at least ten counts. This chain connects TRBV2 to TRBJ2-1; 7 bases align to TRBD2. Germline V gives CDR1 SNHLY, CDR2 FYNNEI. The CDR3 has 17 residues. The V and J ends lost 5 bases and 8 bases, in that order; junction bases with no gene match: 18. The CDR3 loop reads CASSRLGSGTAFDEQFF. The CDR3 region has the DNA TGTGCCAGCAGTAGGTTGGGGAGCGGGACCGCCTTCGATGAGCAGTTCTTC.

Ten or more counts support this clonotype. The V gene is TRBV28, the J gene TRBJ2-7, with TRBD2 matching over 10 bases. V gave up 2 bases and J gave up 5 bases; unmatched junction bases: 9. The CDR3 covers 16 residues. The germline V gene encodes CDR1 MDHEN and CDR2 SYDVKM. In DNA, the CDR3 is TGTGCCAGCAGTTTACTAGCGGGGGCCCCCGGGGACGAGCAGTACTTC. It yields the protein CASSLLAGAPGDEQYF.

This clonotype occurred many times. The chain couples TRBV19 to TRBJ2-1; 13 positions agree with TRBD2. Germline V gives CDR1 LNHDA, CDR2 SQIVND (reference sequence). The V gene end was trimmed by 4 bases and the J gene end by 0 bases; junction bases not matched to a gene: 9. This CDR3 spans 19 amino acids. The CDR3 DNA sequence: TGTGCCAGTAGTAAAGGACTAGCGGGAGAATGGAGCTCCTACAATGAGCAGTTCTTC. It encodes CASSKGLAGEWSSYNEQFF.

This clonotype has at least ten counts. The V call is TRBV9, the J call TRBJ2-1, with 9 bases fitting TRBD2. The CDR3 is 18 residues long. V was pared by 0 bases and J by 8 bases, with 15 bases of the junction left unmatched. Germline-derived CDR1 and CDR2 are SGDLS and YYNGEE. CDR3 bases: TGTGCCAGCAGCGTAGCTAAGAAGGCGGGGGGGCCTTTAGATGAGCAGTTCTTC. It encodes CASSVAKKAGGPLDEQFF.

This clonotype was seen ten or more times. The V gene is TRBV27, the J gene TRBJ2-5, with 8 positions matching TRBD2. Germline CDR1 is MNHEY and CDR2 is SMNVEV (reference sequence). V gave up 0 bases and J gave up 2 bases; unmatched junction bases: 2. The CDR3 runs 15 residues. CDR3 sequence reads: CASSLSLAGQETQYF. The CDR3 DNA reads TGTGCCAGCAGTTTATCATTAGCGGGACAAGAGACCCAGTACTTC.